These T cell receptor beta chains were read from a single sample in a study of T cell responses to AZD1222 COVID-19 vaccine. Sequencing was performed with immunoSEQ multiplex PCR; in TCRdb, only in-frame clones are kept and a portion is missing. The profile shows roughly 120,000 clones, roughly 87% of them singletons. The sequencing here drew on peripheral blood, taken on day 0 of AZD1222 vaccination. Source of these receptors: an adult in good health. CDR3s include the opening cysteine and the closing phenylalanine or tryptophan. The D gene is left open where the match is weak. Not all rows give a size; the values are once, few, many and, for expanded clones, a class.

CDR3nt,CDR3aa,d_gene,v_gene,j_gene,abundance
TGCGCCAGCAGCTTGTCTACCCTCGTTACCTATAGCACAGATACGCAGTATTTT,CASSLSTLVTYSTDTQYF,NA,TRBV5-1,TRBJ2-3,NA
TGTGCCAGCAGCTTAGGATACGGCAATCAGCCCCAGCATTTT,CASSLGYGNQPQHF,NA,TRBV7-2,TRBJ1-5,once
TGCGCCAGCAGCCAAGTTTGGGGACAGGGCTATCAGCCCCAGCATTTT,CASSQVWGQGYQPQHF,TRBD1,TRBV4-1,TRBJ1-5,NA
TGTGCCAGCAGTACCCTCCGTGGGCTAGCGGGGGGCCTCTCCTACGAGCAGTACTTC,CASSTLRGLAGGLSYEQYF,TRBD2,TRBV2,TRBJ2-7,NA
TGTGCCAGCAGCGCCGCGGAGAACACTGAAGCTTTCTTT,CASSAAENTEAFF,NA,TRBV5-4,TRBJ1-1,NA
TGTGCCAGCAGCGCGGACAGGCGGTATGGTGGCTACACCTTC,CASSADRRYGGYTF,TRBD1,TRBV5-6,TRBJ1-2,once
TGTGCCAGCAGCGCAAGGGGGAACACCGGGGAGCTGTTTTTT,CASSARGNTGELFF,NA,TRBV9,TRBJ2-2,NA
TGCAGCGTTGCGAGGACAATCAGTCGCACCAAAGAAGGACTACCCACGAACACCGGGGAGCTGTTTTTT,CSVARTISRTKEGLPTNTGELFF,NA,TRBV29-1,TRBJ2-2,NA
TGTGCCACCGCCCCGGGGCTACCTAATCATGGCTACACCTTC,CATAPGLPNHGYTF,NA,TRBV24-1,TRBJ1-2,NA
TGTGCCAGCACCAAACGGGAGGGAACTAGCGGGGTAAATGAGCAGTTCTTC,CASTKREGTSGVNEQFF,TRBD2,TRBV25-1,TRBJ2-1,NA
TGCGCCAGCAGCCCCCGGGACGACTCCTACGAGCAGTACTTC,CASSPRDDSYEQYF,NA,TRBV4-1,TRBJ2-7,NA
TGTGCCAGCAGCGTAGGTGGCGGAACCCAGCCCCAGCATTTT,CASSVGGGTQPQHF,NA,TRBV9,TRBJ1-5,NA
TGTGCCAGCAGTGAAAATAGCGGGGGAGACTACAATGAGCAGTTCTTC,CASSENSGGDYNEQFF,TRBD2,TRBV6-1,TRBJ2-1,few
TGTGCCAGCACCCGGACGGGAGCGAGTGGGGAGCAGTTCTTC,CASTRTGASGEQFF,NA,TRBV11-2,TRBJ2-1,NA
TGTGCCACCAGTGACACTGACAGAGGCCCTGGAAACACCATATATTTT,CATSDTDRGPGNTIYF,NA,TRBV24-1,TRBJ1-3,NA
TGTGCCAGCAGTGAATTCCAGGAGGGAAACACCATATATTTT,CASSEFQEGNTIYF,NA,TRBV6-1,TRBJ1-3,NA
TGTGCCAGTAGCCCTCCAACTAATGAAAAACTGTTTTTT,CASSPPTNEKLFF,NA,TRBV19,TRBJ1-4,NA
TGTGCCAGTAGTAACCTGGGGGAGCAGTACTTC,CASSNLGEQYF,NA,TRBV19,TRBJ2-7,NA
TGCAGTGCTAGTTCCCTTGTCGGGGCTAACTATGGCTACACCTTC,CSASSLVGANYGYTF,NA,TRBV20-1,TRBJ1-2,NA
TGTGCCAGCAGCTTTAGAGGGATCTACGAGCAGTACTTC,CASSFRGIYEQYF,NA,TRBV5-4,TRBJ2-7,NA
TGCGCCAGCAGGGGACAGGGGCTTGACAATGAGCAGTTCTTC,CASRGQGLDNEQFF,TRBD1,TRBV23-1,TRBJ2-1,few
TGCAGCGTTGAAATCATCGGTTTGGGAGTGGCCAACGTCCTGACTTTC,CSVEIIGLGVANVLTF,NA,TRBV29-1,TRBJ2-6,NA
TGTGCCAGCAGGCCGCCGGACAGGGTCGAAACAGATACGCAGTATTTT,CASRPPDRVETDTQYF,TRBD1,TRBV28,TRBJ2-3,NA
TGTGCCAGCAGCTTAAGCAGGATGGAAGCTAACTATGGCTACACCTTC,CASSLSRMEANYGYTF,NA,TRBV7-2,TRBJ1-2,NA
TGCAGCGTGGGGACAGCGAACACTGAAGCTTTCTTT,CSVGTANTEAFF,TRBD1,TRBV29-1,TRBJ1-1,NA
TGTGCCAGCAGCCAAGATGTCCATAGCGGGACCTACAATGAGCAGTTCTTC,CASSQDVHSGTYNEQFF,TRBD2,TRBV4-2,TRBJ2-1,NA
TGTGCCAGCAGTTCGACAGGGAAAGGTGGCTACACCTTC,CASSSTGKGGYTF,TRBD1,TRBV27,TRBJ1-2,NA
TGCAGCGTTGAAGAGTCACTAGCGGCCTCCTACGAGCAGTACTTC,CSVEESLAASYEQYF,TRBD2,TRBV29-1,TRBJ2-7,NA
TGTGCCAGCAGTTTTTCTCCGATGAACACTGAAGCTTTCTTT,CASSFSPMNTEAFF,NA,TRBV27,TRBJ1-1,NA
TGTGCCACCATGGGAACAGATAGCAATCAGCCCCAGCATTTT,CATMGTDSNQPQHF,NA,TRBV24-1,TRBJ1-5,NA
TGTGCCAGCAGTCAAACAGGGGGCGGGGATCAGCCCCAGCATTTT,CASSQTGGGDQPQHF,TRBD1,TRBV28,TRBJ1-5,NA
TGTGCCAGCCTTCCCAGCGGAGCCTACGAGCAGTACTTC,CASLPSGAYEQYF,NA,TRBV12-3/TRBV12-4,TRBJ2-7,NA
TGTGCCAGCACCTCGTCCGGGGTTGCCTATGGCTACACCTTC,CASTSSGVAYGYTF,NA,TRBV11-2,TRBJ1-2,few
TGTGCCAGCCGTGCGGCAGGGCCCAATCAGCCCCAGCATTTT,CASRAAGPNQPQHF,NA,TRBV28,TRBJ1-5,NA
TGTGCCAGCAGCGACCAACTAGCGCAGAGCACAGATACGCAGTATTTT,CASSDQLAQSTDTQYF,TRBD2,TRBV3-1/TRBV3-2,TRBJ2-3,NA
TGCAGTGCTAGTTACGGCCAGGGGACGTCCTACGAGCAGTACTTC,CSASYGQGTSYEQYF,NA,TRBV20-1,TRBJ2-7,NA
TGTGCCAGCATGGGGACAGTCAATCAGCCCCAGCATTTT,CASMGTVNQPQHF,TRBD1,TRBV2,TRBJ1-5,NA
TGTGCCAGCTCACCACCTCCAGGGTTCCGTGAGACCCAGTACTTC,CASSPPPGFRETQYF,NA,TRBV18,TRBJ2-5,NA
TGTGCCAGCAGCTTCACTGGGGAGACCCAGTACTTC,CASSFTGETQYF,NA,TRBV7-9,TRBJ2-5,NA
TGTGCCAGCAGTATTACAGGGGGGGGTGAAAAACTGTTTTTT,CASSITGGGEKLFF,TRBD1,TRBV6-5,TRBJ1-4,NA
TGTGCCATCGAAAAAGAAGGGGGCTACGAGCAGTACTTC,CAIEKEGGYEQYF,NA,TRBV12-3/TRBV12-4,TRBJ2-7,NA